What follows is one T cell receptor beta chain and its context. It lacks a known antigen. The read gets to within 3 residues of the CDR3 end, and the germline J gene fills in the rest. The data originate from a study of T cells in women clearing cervical HPV infection listed by TCRdb under 2018. About the study as a whole: The cases were approximately 25 women with histologically confirmed HPV16-related CIN3 or worse, and 2 of these cases were invasive cancers. The approximately 23 controls were women who cleared a single incident HPV16 infection within 12 months without developing precancer or cancer. Cases were matched to controls by age within five years and by the year the sample was collected. Cases had a median age of 34 years and controls had a median age of about 37, with no significant differences in baseline characteristics. Nested within Costa Rica's Guanacaste HPV Natural History Study, an exploratory proof-of-principle case-control study compared TCR repertoires across cervical HPV16 outcomes. Blood from cases was collected at the visit at which the lesion was first identified, whereas blood from controls was collected once infection was no longer detected. Among cases, blood sampling occurred a median of roughly 160 days after lesion detection, with an interquartile range of about 80 to 230 days. Because only a few women had HLA typing data, the possibility that HLA type acted as a confounder could not be ruled out. As quality controls, five blinded duplicates were added to each group, bringing the total to 60 or so samples made up of approximately 50 participants and about 10 replicates. In the parent cohort, roughly 10,000 women aged 18 or older were enrolled in Guanacaste, Costa Rica, during about 1993 to 1994 and were followed for less than 8 years.

Using the immunoSEQ assay, multiplex PCR amplified TCR beta CDR3 regions from an average of roughly 1,200 ng of genomic DNA per sample. To correct primer bias, the assay used a complete synthetic TCR repertoire to set an amplification baseline. The amplicons were sequenced using the Illumina platform. Per the authors' processing: Sequence errors were corrected by clustering with frequency ratios and a modified nearest-neighbor algorithm, and the sequences were then analyzed in the immunoSEQ Analyzer using IMGT gene definitions. TCR richness and evenness were averaged over 20 rarefaction repeats at each rarefaction depth, excluding samples with fewer sequences than the depth. V, D and J gene relative abundances were compared between groups with Wilcoxon rank sum tests, applying FDR correction. In the blinded duplicates, the intraclass correlation was 90% to 96% for TCR richness and averaged around 80% across fewer than 80 gene segments. Entries here come from immuneACCESS through TCRdb and include only in-frame sequences with V and J called. Some clones fail to appear in such tables; in the studies checked, an unresolved V gene covers under half of the shortfall, and the cause of the remainder is unknown. V, J and clone size are taken as reported in that table, and D and trimming were inferred from the DNA itself. This sample's table has entries for roughly 22,000 clones. The ten top clones hold roughly 3.3% of the sample.

CDR1 and CDR2 (DFQATT, SNEGSKA) derive from the germline V gene (reference sequence). Including cysteine and phenylalanine, the CDR3 has 15 amino acids. Of the CDR3's DNA, 36 bases were read; they are in frame from base 1. The germline V end is reduced by 0 bases and the J end by 5 bases; junction bases left unmatched: 6. Study-level results and caveats: Random forest classifiers combining richness and V gene abundances distinguished cases from controls with an estimated AUC of approximately 0.83. TCR repertoire richness was significantly higher in CIN3+ cases than in controls across sequencing depths, while evenness did not differ. The cross-sectional design could not show whether the associations came before the infection or were a result of it, and neither effector/memory subsets nor HPV-specific T cells were isolated. Because the number of T cells in each sample was unknown, differences in richness could reflect differing T-cell content rather than repertoire biology. TRBV6-7 relative abundance was lower in cases than in controls (approximately 0.1% versus 0.16%; Bonferroni P = 0.0008).

Every participant had a single incident cervical HPV16 infection, and women with prevalent HPV16 infections were excluded. Cervical HPV DNA was detected by MY09/MY11 PCR, and genotyping was performed by dot-blot hybridization. Roughly 15 mL of heparinized blood were centrifuged, and the buffy coat was split into aliquots, frozen at -30 degrees C, and then kept at -80 degrees C. QIAGEN kits were used to extract genomic DNA from the buffy coat specimens. This sequence originates from a woman aged 18-69 years with a cervical HPV16 infection that either progressed to CIN3+ or cleared (not recorded which). Material: blood buffy coat. The chain employs TRBV20-1 and TRBJ2-5; TRBD2 agrees with 10 junctional bases. CDR3 protein: CSARDLAGVWETQYF. CDR3 DNA (partial): TGCAGTGCTAGAGATCTAGCGGGAGTGTGGGAGACC.